This record covers a single T cell receptor beta chain. The antigen remains unidentified. It was CD45RO-negative cells, positively selected for CCR7, that made up naive CD8 cells, with terminally differentiated effector memory CD45RA+ cells excluded. The CDR3 totals 14 residues. The V and J ends lost 5 bases and 0 bases respectively, with 10 bases between them. Germline V gene data show CDR1 as MNHNS and CDR2 as SASEGT. This sample is drawn from a study of shared clonotypes between healthy human individuals. The assay was carried out at the deep level. Sequenced by immunoSEQ multiplex PCR; TCRdb stores in-frame clones only, minus some. Among fewer than 1 million clones listed, approximately 96% were seen once. Whole-study findings and limits: Naive subsets typically showed greater estimated richness than memory subsets.

The sequencing input was naive CD8+ T cells sorted from blood. The chain employs TRBV6-1 and TRBJ1-2, with D possibly TRBD1 on 6 matching bases. This TCR derives from a man aged 25-45 years in good health. CDR3: CASSTDRTNYGYTF. The CDR3 region has the DNA TGTGCCAGCAGTACGGACAGAACTAACTATGGCTACACCTTC.